Below, one T cell receptor (beta chain) is given with its context. Antigen: not known. The data are from a study of breast tumors, draining lymph nodes, adjacent tissues. The lymph nodes were axillary draining lymph nodes from breast cancer patients. MiXCR, applied by TCRdb to the multiplex PCR reads, yields one record per CDR3 protein. The table has around 140,000 distinct CDR3 sequences, about 22% seen once; the top ten hold roughly 2.7%. Overall study findings and caveats: Data fit most tumor T cells coming from lymph node, expanding in tumor. Luminal-like breast cancer showed significantly greater tumor-nontumor repertoire similarity than basal-like breast cancer did. The lymph node origin of tumor T cells was framed as consistent with a hypothesis, not demonstrated. Compared with lymph nodes, tumors were less diverse; compared with nontumor tissue, more.

Sequenced sample: axillary lymph node tissue. The origin of this receptor is a female donor with breast cancer. Some clones in this sample may be carry-over from other donors' samples.

CDR3 region: CASSQKGTSGRGETQYF. The CDR3, as DNA: TGTGCCAGCAGCCAAAAAGGGACTAGCGGGAGAGGAGAGACCCAGTACTTC. The rearrangement uses TRBV3-2 and TRBJ2-5; TRBD2, the table's D call, lacks a check against the DNA. TRBV3-2 is designated a pseudogene. CDR3 length equals 17 residues.